This TCR beta chain appears in the sequencing data of a study of blood T cell repertoires in COVID-19. Study as a whole: Samples of COVID-19 (acute and convalescent) were obtained from the United States, Italy and Spain.

Sequencing used immunoSEQ multiplex PCR; TCRdb keeps in-frame clones, though not all of them. This repertoire shows 250,000 to 300,000 clones, about four fifths found once; its top ten account for 5%. This CDR3 has 13 residues. Per germline, CDR1 ENHRY and CDR2 SYGVKD. V lost 7 bases and J lost 1, with 10 bases in between. What was sequenced was PBMCs or T cells enriched from blood (not recorded which). The chain combines TRBV10-3 with TRBJ2-5, with TRBD2 as a possible D gene (7 bases). This receptor was obtained from a man between 40 and 49 years old who had been exposed to COVID-19. CDR3 in amino acids: CAIKGGSQETQYF. CDR3 nucleotide sequence: TGTGCCATCAAGGGGGGGTCCCAAGAGACCCAGTACTTC.